This T cell receptor beta chain is drawn from a study of T cell responses to AZD1222 COVID-19 vaccine (dated by TCRdb to the early 2020s). Regarding the study in general: TCR sequencing was performed for roughly 250 trial participants, of whom some 200 were given two doses of AZD1222 and around 25 were given two doses of MenACWY control vaccine. Trial participants were enrolled by age into 18-55, 56-69 and 70-plus year subgroups, with about 150, 28 and 57 TCR-sequenced participants respectively.

The CDR3 regions of human TCRbeta chains were analyzed by immunosequencing. In the authors' own workflow: TCRs in the repertoires were matched against a reference library of SARS-CoV-2-specific TCRs that had been generated with the MIRA antigen-specificity platform. Breadth was defined as the fraction of unique TCRs that were SARS-CoV-2-associated. Depth was defined as the fraction of total T cells that were SARS-CoV-2-associated. Each spike-specific TCR was assigned to its reactive spike region and to a CD4 or CD8 class using the MIRA data. Log10-transformed breadth and depth values were compared by one-way ANOVA with Sidak's multiple comparisons tests. TCRdb holds this immuneACCESS table with in-frame rearrangements only. Some clones are missing; in checked studies, unresolved V genes explain under half, and the rest has no known cause. V and J calls and clone size come straight from that table; D and trimming were deduced from the DNA. Across this sample there are 99,000 or so clones, with 85% to 90% seen only once. Jointly, the top ten make up approximately 40% of the sample.

Turning to this clone: What this receptor recognizes is not known. Base-call qualities are not available, and no considerably larger clone is one nucleotide away.

Study-wide findings and limitations: A significant rise in spike-specific TCR breadth and depth was observed after two AZD1222 doses relative to day 0 and relative to MenACWY recipients. Conclusions about previously exposed vaccinees are limited because only a handful of AZD1222 recipients were SARS-CoV-2 seropositive at baseline. Participants were mostly white British and included more females than males, and it was suggested by the authors that clonal diversity may have been underestimated. Vaccine-associated CD4 TCRs spanned the whole spike protein, with dominant responses in regions 160-218 and 743-854. Nearly half of unique spike-specific TCRs reportedly recognized epitopes outside regions mutated in the B.1.351 and B.1.1.7 variants. The 56-69-year group was small, and its depth increase did not reach significance, likely because of low power. Because no day 14 peak-response samples were available, the repertoires could be characterized only after the peak T cell response.

As encoded in the germline V gene, CDR1 is ENHRY while CDR2 is SYGVKD. V and J are truncated by 3 bases and 4 bases respectively, leaving an intervening sequence of 9 bases. The CDR3 runs 14 amino acids, cysteine and phenylalanine included. Only CDR3 DNA remains: 42 bases, in frame from the first base. The time point label here, explained by the study, means: about 28 days (+/-7) after the second vaccine dose. AZD1222 recipients given second doses at about 4 weeks or at about 12 weeks were pooled, since spike-specific TCR depth and breadth were not found to differ between the two schedules. The vaccinee samples were drawn from two UK trials, COV001 and COV002, one of which was a single-blind randomized controlled phase 2/3 trial testing AZD1222 (ChAdOx1 nCoV-19) in healthy adults. For TCRbeta chain sequencing, PBMC samples were collected from trial participants at day 0 and at day 28 after the second dose.

This sequence originates from an adult who received the AZD1222 COVID-19 vaccine. Recombination linked TRBV10-3 to TRBJ1-4; the D gene remains uncertain. This sample comprised peripheral blood, obtained 28 days after the second AZD1222 dose. The CDR3 loop reads CAISDGSSNEKLFF. The DNA reads TGTGCCATCAGTGACGGGAGTAGTAATGAAAAACTGTTTTTT.